The sequence of this T cell receptor (beta chain) was determined in a study of neurological immune-mediated disorders. This clonotype has at least ten counts. The CDR3 totals 15 residues. V lost 8 bases, J lost 1 base, and 13 bases lay in between. The germline gives CDR1 SGHRS, CDR2 YFSETQ. TCRdb itself ran the 5' RACE reads through MiXCR, one entry per CDR3 protein. The data show about 66,000 distinct CDR3 sequences, approximately 4.1% seen once. This receptor was taken from a man under 40 with multiple sclerosis. This chain joins TRBV5-1 and TRBJ2-6, with D tentatively TRBD2 (6 bases). Sample: PBMCs. The CDR3 DNA reads TGCGCCAGTTTCTTGGGGGGATCTGGGGCCAACGTCCTGACTTTC. It yields the protein CASFLGGSGANVLTF. Using reference TRBV5-1 and TRBJ2-6 for the parts outside the CDR3, the full variable domain is KAGVTQTPRYLIKTRGQQVTLSCSPISGHRSVSWYQQTPGQGLQFLFEYFSETQRNKGNFPGRFSGRQFSNSRSEMNVSTLELGDSALYLCASFLGGSGANVLTFGAGSRLTVL.